This TCR beta chain emerged from a study of spatial heterogeneity in lung cancer. In the study overall: The study consistently detected more beta-chain than alpha-chain sequences. The library had UMIs, and each TCR and UMI pair averaged more than ten raw reads.

Germline CDR1 reads MNHNY; CDR2 reads SVGAGI (reference sequence). The CDR3 is made up of 14 amino acids. Trimming cost V 2 bases and J 2 bases, with 10 bases left between them. Regarding time point: sample taken at primary tumor resection. From tumor, nontumor lung or frozen PBMC, whole RNA was taken unsorted for sequencing. The donors comprised about 70 untreated early-stage non-small cell lung cancer patients. This clonotype turned up a few times. Each TCR cDNA molecule bore a unique molecular identifier. TCRdb used MiXCR to reprocess the 5' RACE reads, holding one entry per CDR3 protein. The sample carries 50,000 to 65,000 distinct CDR3 sequences, approximately 8.9% recorded once.

The sequencing used PBMCs, collected at surgery. The J gene is TRBJ2-7, the V gene TRBV6-6; unclear D gene. This sequence originates from a female donor with early-stage non-small cell lung cancer. CDR3 sequence reads: CASSYVTGAYEQYF. The CDR3 bases are TGTGCCAGCAGTTACGTCACTGGCGCCTACGAGCAGTACTTC.